These 5 T cell receptor beta chains came from one sample sequenced in a study of blood T cell repertoires in COVID-19. This table comes from immunoSEQ multiplex PCR, and its TCRdb copy is limited to in-frame clones, with some not included. The table records 130,000 to 150,000 clones, around 85% of them present only once. What was sequenced was PBMCs or T cells enriched from blood (not recorded which). All receptors derive from a woman between 35 and 50 years old who had recovered from COVID-19.

This clone was seen once. The rearrangement joins TRBV4-1 to TRBJ1-1; a possible D gene is TRBD1 (5 bases). Trimming stripped 1 base from V and 5 bases from J, with 14 bases between. CDR1 and CDR2 from the germline V gene are MGHRA and YSYEKL. This CDR3 has 15 residues. The CDR3 sequence: CASSQVSQGNTEAFF. The DNA for the CDR3 is TGCGCCAGCAGCCAAGTCTCCCAGGGCAATACTGAAGCTTTCTTT.

This clone was detected only once. The CDR3 nucleotides are TGTGCCAGCAGCTTAGGACAGGGGACTAACACTGAAGCTTTCTTT. It is translated as CASSLGQGTNTEAFF. V is TRBV5-4 and J is TRBJ1-1; 9 bases fit TRBD1. The CDR3 consists of 15 residues. Germline assignment: CDR1 SGHNT and CDR2 YYREEE (reference sequence). V dropped 2 bases and J dropped 2; count of bases not matched to a gene: 4.

This clone was picked up a small number of times. A junction end diverges from the germline sequence, so it may reflect a read error. The rearrangement links TRBV4-2 to TRBJ1-2; D may be TRBD1 (5 bases). Per germline, CDR1 LGHNA and CDR2 YNFKEQ. CDR3 size: 15 residues. The CDR3 loop is CASTTGDLFNHGYTF. CDR3 DNA sequence: TGTGCCAGCACAACGGGGGACCTCTTTAACCATGGCTACACCTTC.

The V and J genes are TRBV7-6 and TRBJ1-2; 7 bases line up with TRBD1. Germline values: CDR1 SGHVS, CDR2 FNYEAQ. The CDR3 consists of 14 residues. V trimming: 5 bases; J trimming: 7 bases; junction bases outside the gene matches: 10. The CDR3 DNA reads as TGTGCCAGCAGCCCCGGACAGGCGGAGTCTGGCTACACCTTC. The encoded protein is CASSPGQAESGYTF.

This clone is a singleton in its sample. CDR3 loop: CASSSTTSTYNEQFF. The CDR3, as DNA: TGTGCCAGCAGCTCGACGACTAGCACCTACAATGAGCAGTTCTTC. This chain connects TRBV13 to TRBJ2-1, with 7 bases lining up with TRBD2. The V gene's germline CDR1 is PRHDT and CDR2 FYEKMQ (reference sequence). This CDR3 contains 15 residues. With V trimmed by 4 bases and J by 2 bases, 5 bases remained unmatched.